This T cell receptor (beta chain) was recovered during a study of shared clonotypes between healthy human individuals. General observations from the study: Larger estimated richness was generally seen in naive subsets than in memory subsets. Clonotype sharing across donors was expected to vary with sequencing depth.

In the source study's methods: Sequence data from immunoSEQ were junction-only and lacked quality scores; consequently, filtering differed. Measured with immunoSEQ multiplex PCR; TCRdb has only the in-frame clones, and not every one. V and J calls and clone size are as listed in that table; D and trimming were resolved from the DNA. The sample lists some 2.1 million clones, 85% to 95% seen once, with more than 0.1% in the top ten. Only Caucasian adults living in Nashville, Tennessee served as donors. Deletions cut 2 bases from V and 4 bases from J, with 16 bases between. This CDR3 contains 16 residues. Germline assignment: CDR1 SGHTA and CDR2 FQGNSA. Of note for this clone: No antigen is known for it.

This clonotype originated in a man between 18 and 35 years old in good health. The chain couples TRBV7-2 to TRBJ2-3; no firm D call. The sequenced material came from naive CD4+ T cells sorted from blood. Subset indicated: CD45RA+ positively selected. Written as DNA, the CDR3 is TGTGCCAGCAGCTTAAATTGGGCGTTCAAAGCAGATACGCAGTATTTT. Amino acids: CASSLNWAFKADTQYF.